This T cell receptor beta chain is drawn from a study of long-term antiretroviral therapy in people with HIV. Trimming stripped 5 bases from V and 6 bases from J, with 12 bases between. CDR1 is SGHNT, CDR2 YENEEA, per germline. This CDR3 is 13 amino acids long. In its sample, this clone was seen once. Its antigen remains unidentified. At the survey level, the v3.0 immunoSEQ assay was run. The protocol was immunoSEQ multiplex PCR, while the TCRdb copy is restricted to in-frame clones and leaves out a portion. The profile shows 15,000 to 20,000 clones, around 80% of them singletons. Points from the study as a whole: HIV repertoires spanned tighter CDR3 length ranges than controls did. An increase in diversity followed ART, yet levels stayed below transplant donor controls. Blood in the study was drawn between the mid-2000s and the late 2010s, possibly under older ART regimens, which may be less effective than current ones.

Treatment locations for all participants with HIV were in the United States. The starting material was unsorted PBMCs, obtained 0.5 years before starting antiretroviral therapy. The chain links TRBV11-3 to TRBJ2-3; D remains unclear. This receptor was taken from a woman between 45 and 65 years old with HIV. In DNA, the CDR3 is TGTGCCAGCAGCCAATCATGGCGGGATACGCAGTATTTT. Protein sequence: CASSQSWRDTQYF. Full variable domain (rest looked up from reference TRBV11-3 and TRBJ2-3): EAGVVQSPRYKIIEKKQPVAFWCNPISGHNTLYWYLQNLGQGPELLIRYENEEAVDDSQLPKDRFSAERLKGVDSTLKIQPAELGDSAVYLCASSQSWRDTQYFGPGTRLTVL.